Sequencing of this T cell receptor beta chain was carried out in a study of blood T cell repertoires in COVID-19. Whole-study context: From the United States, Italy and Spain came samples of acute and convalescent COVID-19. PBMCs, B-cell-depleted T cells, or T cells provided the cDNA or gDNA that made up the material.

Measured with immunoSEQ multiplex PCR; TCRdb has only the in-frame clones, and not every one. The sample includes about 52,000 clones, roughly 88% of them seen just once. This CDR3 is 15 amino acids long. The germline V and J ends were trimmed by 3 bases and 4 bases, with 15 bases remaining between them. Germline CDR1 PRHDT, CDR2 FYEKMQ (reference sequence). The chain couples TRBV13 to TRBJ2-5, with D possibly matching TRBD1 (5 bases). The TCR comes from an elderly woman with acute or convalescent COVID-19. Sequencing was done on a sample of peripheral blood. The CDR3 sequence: CASSLGRALVETQYF. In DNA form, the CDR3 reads TGTGCCAGCAGCTTGGGCAGGGCGTTGGTAGAGACCCAGTACTTC.